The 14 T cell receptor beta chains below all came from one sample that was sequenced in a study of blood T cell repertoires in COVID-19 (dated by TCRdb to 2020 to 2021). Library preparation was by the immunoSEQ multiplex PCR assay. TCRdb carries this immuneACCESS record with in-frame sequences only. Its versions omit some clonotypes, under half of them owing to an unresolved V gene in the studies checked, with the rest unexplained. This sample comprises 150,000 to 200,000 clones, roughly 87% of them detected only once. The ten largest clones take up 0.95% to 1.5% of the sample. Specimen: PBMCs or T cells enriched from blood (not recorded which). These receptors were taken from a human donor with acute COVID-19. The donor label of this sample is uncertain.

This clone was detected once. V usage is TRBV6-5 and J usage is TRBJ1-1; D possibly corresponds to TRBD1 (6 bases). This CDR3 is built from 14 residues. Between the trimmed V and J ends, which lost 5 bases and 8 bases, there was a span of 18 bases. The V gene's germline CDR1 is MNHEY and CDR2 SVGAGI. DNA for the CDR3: TGTGCCAGCAGTCCGGGGGGGGCAGGGAGGGAAGCTTTCTTT. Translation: CASSPGGAGREAFF.

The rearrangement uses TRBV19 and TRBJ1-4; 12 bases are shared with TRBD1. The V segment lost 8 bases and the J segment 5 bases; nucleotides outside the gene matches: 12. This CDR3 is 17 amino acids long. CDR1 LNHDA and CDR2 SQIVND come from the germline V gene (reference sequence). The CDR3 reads CASSWSGTGGSNEKLFF. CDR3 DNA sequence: TGTGCCAGTTCATGGTCCGGGACAGGGGGCTCGAATGAAAAACTGTTTTTT.

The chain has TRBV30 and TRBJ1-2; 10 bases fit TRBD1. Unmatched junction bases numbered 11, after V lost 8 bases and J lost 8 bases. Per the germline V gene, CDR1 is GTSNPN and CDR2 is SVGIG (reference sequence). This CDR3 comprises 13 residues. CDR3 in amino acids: CALGGTGVWGYTF. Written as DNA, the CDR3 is TGTGCCCTCGGCGGGACAGGGGTTTGGGGCTACACCTTC.

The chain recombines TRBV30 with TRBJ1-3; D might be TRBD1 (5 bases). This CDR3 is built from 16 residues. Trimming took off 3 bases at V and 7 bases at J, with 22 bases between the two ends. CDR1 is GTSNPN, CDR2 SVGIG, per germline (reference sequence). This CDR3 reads CAWSRGHLPAGNTIYF. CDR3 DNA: TGTGCCTGGAGCCGTGGACACCTCCCGGCAGGGAACACCATATATTTT.

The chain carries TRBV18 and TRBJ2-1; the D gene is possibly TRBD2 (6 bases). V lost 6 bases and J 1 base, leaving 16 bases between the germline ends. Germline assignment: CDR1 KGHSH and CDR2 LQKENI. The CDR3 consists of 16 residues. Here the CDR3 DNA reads TGTGCCAGCTCTCCTTTAGGAGGGACTTCCTACAATGAGCAGTTCTTC. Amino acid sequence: CASSPLGGTSYNEQFF.

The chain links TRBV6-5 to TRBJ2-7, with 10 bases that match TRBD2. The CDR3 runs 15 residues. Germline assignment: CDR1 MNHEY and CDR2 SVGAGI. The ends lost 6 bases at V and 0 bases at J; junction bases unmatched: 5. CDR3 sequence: CASSASGGSSYEQYF. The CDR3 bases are TGTGCCAGCAGCGCTAGCGGGGGTAGCTCCTACGAGCAGTACTTC.

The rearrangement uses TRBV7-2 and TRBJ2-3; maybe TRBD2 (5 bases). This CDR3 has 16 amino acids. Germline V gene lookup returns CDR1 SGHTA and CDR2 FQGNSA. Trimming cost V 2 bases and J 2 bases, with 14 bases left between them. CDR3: CASSLWGSVNTDTQYF. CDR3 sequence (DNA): TGTGCCAGCAGCTTATGGGGTAGCGTAAACACAGATACGCAGTATTTT.

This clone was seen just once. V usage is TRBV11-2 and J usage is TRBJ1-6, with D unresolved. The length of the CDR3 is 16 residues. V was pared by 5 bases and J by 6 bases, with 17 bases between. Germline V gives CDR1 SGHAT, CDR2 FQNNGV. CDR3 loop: CASSLRAVGGNSPLHF. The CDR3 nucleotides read TGTGCCAGCAGCCTTCGCGCAGTCGGAGGTAATTCACCCCTCCACTTT.

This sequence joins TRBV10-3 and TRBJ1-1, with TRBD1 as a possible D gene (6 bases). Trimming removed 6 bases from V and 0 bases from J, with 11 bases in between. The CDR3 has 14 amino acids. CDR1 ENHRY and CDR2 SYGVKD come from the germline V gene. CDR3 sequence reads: CAISRTEMNTEAFF. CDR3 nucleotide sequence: TGTGCCATCAGCCGGACAGAGATGAACACTGAAGCTTTCTTT.

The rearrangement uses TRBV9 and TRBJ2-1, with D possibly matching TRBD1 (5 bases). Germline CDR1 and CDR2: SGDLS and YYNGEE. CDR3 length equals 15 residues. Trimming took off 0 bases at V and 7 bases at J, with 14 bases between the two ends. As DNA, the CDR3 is TGTGCCAGCAGCGTAGAGCCAGGGCTGGCGAATGAGCAGTTCTTC. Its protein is CASSVEPGLANEQFF.

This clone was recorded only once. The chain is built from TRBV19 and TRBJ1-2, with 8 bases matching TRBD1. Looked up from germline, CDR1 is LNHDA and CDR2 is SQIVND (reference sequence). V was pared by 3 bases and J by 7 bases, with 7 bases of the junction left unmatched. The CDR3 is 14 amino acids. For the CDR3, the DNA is TGTGCCAGTAGTATCTCAACAGGGGGTAGTGGCTACACCTTC. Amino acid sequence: CASSISTGGSGYTF.

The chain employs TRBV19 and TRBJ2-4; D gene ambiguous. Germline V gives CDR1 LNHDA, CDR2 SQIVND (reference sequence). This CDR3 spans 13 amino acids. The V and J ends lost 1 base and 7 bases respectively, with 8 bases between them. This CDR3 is CASSIAGFNIQYF. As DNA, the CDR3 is TGTGCCAGTAGTATAGCAGGATTTAACATTCAGTACTTC.

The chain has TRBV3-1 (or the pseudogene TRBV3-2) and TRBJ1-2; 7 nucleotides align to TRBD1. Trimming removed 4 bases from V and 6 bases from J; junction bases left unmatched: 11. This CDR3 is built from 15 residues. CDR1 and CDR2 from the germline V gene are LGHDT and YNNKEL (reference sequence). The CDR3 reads CASSPLRQGGHGYTF. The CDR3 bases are TGTGCCAGCAGCCCCCTAAGACAGGGAGGACATGGCTACACCTTC.

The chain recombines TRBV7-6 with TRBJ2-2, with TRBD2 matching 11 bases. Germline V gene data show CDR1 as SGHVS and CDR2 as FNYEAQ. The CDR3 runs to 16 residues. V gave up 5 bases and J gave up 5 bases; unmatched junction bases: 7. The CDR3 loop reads CASSNSGGARTGELFF. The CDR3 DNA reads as TGTGCCAGCAGCAATAGCGGGGGGGCTCGGACCGGGGAGCTGTTTTTT.